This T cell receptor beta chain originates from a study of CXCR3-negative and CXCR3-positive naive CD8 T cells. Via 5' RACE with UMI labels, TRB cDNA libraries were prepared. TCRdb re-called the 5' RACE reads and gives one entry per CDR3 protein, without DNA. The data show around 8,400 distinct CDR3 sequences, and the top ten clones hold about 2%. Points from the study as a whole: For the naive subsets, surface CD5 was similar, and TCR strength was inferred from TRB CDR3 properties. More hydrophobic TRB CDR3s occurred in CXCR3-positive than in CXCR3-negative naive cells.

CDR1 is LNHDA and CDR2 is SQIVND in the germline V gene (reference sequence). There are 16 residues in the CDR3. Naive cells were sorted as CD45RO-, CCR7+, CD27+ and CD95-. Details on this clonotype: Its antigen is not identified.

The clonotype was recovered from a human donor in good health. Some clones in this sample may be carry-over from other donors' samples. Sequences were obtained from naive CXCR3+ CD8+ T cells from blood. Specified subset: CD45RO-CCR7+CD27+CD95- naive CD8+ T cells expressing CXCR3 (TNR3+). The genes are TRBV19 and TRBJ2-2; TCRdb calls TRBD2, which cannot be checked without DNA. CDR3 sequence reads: CASSFQREGHTGELFF.